This T cell receptor beta chain comes out of a study of blood T cells in healthy people across ages. Findings of the study overall: Strong correlation was found linking TCR beta diversity to naive T cell percentage.

The germline CDR1 and CDR2 sequences are SGHTA and FQGNSA. The length of the CDR3 is 15 residues. The ends were cut back, 4 bases at V and 9 bases at J, with 21 bases in the middle. Turning to this clonotype: Its antigen is currently unknown.

Next came a second PCR, run for about 7 to 12 cycles, which used a sample-barcoded 5' primer along with a J-beta primer mix. TCRdb re-derived calls from the 5' RACE reads in MiXCR, one entry per CDR3 protein. The sample lists some 1.8 million distinct CDR3 sequences, roughly two fifths occurring once. The clonotype originates from a human donor in good health. Material: blood. The rearrangement links TRBV7-2 to TRBJ2-5; D remains ambiguous. CDR3 nucleotide sequence: TGTGCCAGCAGCTCGGGCTTCACTACAAGAGAATCCCAGTACTTC. It codes for CASSSGFTTRESQYF.